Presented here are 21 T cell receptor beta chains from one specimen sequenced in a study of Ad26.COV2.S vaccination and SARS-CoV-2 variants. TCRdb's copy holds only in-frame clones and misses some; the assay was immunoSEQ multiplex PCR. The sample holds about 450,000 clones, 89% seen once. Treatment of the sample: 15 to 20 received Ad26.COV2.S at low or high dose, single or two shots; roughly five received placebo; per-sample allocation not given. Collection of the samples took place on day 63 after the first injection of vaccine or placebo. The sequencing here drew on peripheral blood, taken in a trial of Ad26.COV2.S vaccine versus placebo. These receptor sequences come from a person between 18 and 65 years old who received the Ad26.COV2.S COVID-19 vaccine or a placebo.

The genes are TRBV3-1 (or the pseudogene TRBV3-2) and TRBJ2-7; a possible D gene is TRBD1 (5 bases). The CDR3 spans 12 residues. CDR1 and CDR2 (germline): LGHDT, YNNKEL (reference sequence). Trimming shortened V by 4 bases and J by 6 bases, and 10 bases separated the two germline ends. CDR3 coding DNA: TGTGCCAGCAGCCTCAGGGTCTCCGAGCAGTACTTC. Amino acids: CASSLRVSEQYF.

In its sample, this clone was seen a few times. CDR3 in amino acids: CASSFYRLARFLKTQYF. In DNA form, the CDR3 reads TGTGCCAGCAGCTTTTACAGACTAGCGCGCTTCTTAAAGACCCAGTACTTC. This chain joins TRBV5-6 and TRBJ2-5; 8 nucleotides align to TRBD2. Germline assignment: CDR1 SGHDT and CDR2 YYEEEE. The ends lost 2 bases at V and 6 bases at J; junction bases unmatched: 15. This CDR3 has 17 residues.

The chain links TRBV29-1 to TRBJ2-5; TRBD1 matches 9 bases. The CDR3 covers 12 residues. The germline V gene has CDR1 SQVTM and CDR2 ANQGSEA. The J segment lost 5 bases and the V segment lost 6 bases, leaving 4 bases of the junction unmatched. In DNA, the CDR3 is TGCAGCGTCGACAGGGGGTGGGAGACCCAGTACTTC. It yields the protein CSVDRGWETQYF. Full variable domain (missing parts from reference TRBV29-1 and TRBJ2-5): SAVISQKPSRDICQRGTSLTIQCQVDSQVTMMFWYRQQPGQSLTLIATANQGSEATYESGFVIDKFPISRPNLTFSTLTVSNMSPEDSSIYLCSVDRGWETQYFGPGTRLLVL.

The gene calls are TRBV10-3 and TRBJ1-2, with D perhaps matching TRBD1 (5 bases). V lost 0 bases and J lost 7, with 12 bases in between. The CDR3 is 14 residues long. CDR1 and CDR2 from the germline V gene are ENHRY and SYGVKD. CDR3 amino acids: CAISESSGRIGYTF. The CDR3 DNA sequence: TGTGCCATCAGTGAGTCATCAGGGCGGATTGGCTACACCTTC.

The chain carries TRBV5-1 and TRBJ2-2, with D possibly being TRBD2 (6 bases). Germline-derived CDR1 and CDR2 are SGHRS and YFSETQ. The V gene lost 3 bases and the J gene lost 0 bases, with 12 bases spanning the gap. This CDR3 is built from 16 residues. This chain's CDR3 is CASSWGLRANTGELFF. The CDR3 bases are TGCGCCAGCAGCTGGGGACTTCGAGCGAACACCGGGGAGCTGTTTTTT.

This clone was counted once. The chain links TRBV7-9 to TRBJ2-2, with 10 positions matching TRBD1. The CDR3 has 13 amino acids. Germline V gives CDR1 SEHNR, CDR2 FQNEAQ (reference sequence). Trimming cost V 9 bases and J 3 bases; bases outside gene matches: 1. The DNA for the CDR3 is TGTGCCAGGGACAGGGGGGACACCGGGGAGCTGTTTTTT. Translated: CARDRGDTGELFF.

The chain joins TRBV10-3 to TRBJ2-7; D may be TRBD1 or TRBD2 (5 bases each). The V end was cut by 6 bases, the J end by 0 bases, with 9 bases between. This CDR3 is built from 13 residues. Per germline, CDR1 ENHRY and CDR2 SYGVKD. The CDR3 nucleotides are TGTGCCATCAGGGGGACCAGCTCCTACGAGCAGTACGTC. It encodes CAIRGTSSYEQYV.

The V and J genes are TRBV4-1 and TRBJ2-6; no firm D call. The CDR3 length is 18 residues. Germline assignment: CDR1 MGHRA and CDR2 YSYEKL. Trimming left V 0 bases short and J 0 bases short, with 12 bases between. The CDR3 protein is CASSQDDGTSSGANVLTF. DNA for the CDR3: TGCGCCAGCAGCCAAGACGATGGAACGAGCTCTGGGGCCAACGTCCTGACTTTC.

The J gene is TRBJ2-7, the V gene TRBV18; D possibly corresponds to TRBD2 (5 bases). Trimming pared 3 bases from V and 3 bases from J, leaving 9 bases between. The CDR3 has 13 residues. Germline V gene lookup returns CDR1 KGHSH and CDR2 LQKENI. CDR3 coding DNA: TGTGCCAGCTCACCTCGGGAAGACTACGAGCAGTACTTC. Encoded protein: CASSPREDYEQYF.

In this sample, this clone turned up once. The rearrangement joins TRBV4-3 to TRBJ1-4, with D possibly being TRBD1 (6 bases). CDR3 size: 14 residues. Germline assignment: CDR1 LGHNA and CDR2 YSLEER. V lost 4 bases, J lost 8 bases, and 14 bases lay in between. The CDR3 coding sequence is TGCGCCAGCAGCCCCCCCCGACAGGACGAAAAACTGTTTTTT. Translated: CASSPPRQDEKLFF.

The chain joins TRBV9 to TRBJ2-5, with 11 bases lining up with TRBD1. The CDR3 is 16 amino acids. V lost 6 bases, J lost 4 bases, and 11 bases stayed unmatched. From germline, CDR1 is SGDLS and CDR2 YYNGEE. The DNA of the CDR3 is TGTGCCAGCACCTCCAGGGACAGGGGGTTTGCAGAGACCCAGTACTTC. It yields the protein CASTSRDRGFAETQYF.

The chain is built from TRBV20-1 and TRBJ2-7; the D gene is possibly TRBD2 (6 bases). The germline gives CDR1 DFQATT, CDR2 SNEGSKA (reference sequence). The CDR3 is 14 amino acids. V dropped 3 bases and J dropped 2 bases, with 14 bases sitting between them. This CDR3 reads CSASFTSKPYEQYF. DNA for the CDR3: TGCAGTGCTAGTTTTACTAGCAAACCCTACGAGCAGTACTTC.

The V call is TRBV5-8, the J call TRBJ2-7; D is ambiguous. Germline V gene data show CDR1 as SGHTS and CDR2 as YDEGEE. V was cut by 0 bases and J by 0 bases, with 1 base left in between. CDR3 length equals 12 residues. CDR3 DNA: TGTGCCAGCAGCTTGGTCTCCTACGAGCAGTACTTC. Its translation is CASSLVSYEQYF.

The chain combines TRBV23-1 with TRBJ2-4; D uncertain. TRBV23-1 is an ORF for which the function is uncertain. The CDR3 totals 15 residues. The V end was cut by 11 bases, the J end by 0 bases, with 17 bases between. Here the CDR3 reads CACLRSGLAKNIQYF. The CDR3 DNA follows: TGCGCCTGCCTAAGATCGGGCCTAGCCAAAAACATTCAGTACTTC.

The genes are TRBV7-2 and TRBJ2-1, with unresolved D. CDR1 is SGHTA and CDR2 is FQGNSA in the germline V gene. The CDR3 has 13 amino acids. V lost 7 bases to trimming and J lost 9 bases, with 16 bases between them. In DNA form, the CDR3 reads TGTGCCAGCAACCTATACGGCGGTCGTGAGCAGTTCTTC. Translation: CASNLYGGREQFF.

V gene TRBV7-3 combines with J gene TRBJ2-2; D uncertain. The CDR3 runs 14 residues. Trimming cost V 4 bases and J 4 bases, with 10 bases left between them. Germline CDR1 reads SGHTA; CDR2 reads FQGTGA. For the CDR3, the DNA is TGTGCCAGCAGCTCCGGCGGTCGCACCGGGGAGCTGTTTTTT. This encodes CASSSGGRTGELFF.

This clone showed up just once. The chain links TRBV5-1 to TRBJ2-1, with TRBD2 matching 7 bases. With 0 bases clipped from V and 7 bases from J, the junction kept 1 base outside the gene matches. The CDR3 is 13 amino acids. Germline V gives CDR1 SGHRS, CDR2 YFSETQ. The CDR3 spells CASSLAGGNEQFF. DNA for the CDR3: TGCGCCAGCAGCTTGGCGGGGGGAAATGAGCAGTTCTTC.

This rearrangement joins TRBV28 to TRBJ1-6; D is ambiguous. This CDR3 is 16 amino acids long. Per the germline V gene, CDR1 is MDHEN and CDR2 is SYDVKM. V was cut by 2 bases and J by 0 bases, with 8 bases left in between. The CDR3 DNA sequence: TGTGCCAGCAGTTTACCGCTTAGCTCCTATAATTCACCCCTCCACTTT. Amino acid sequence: CASSLPLSSYNSPLHF. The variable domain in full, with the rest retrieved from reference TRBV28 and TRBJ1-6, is DVKVTQSSRYLVKRTGEKVFLECVQDMDHENMFWYRQDPGLGLRLIYFSYDVKMKEKGDIPEGYSVSREKKERFSLILESASTNQTSMYLCASSLPLSSYNSPLHFGNGTRLTVT.

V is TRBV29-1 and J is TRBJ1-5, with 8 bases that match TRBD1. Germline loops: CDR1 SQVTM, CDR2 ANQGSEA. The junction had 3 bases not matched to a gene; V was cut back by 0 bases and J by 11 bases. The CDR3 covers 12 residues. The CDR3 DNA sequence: TGCAGCGTTGAAGATCGGGACAGGTCCCAGCATTTT. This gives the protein CSVEDRDRSQHF.

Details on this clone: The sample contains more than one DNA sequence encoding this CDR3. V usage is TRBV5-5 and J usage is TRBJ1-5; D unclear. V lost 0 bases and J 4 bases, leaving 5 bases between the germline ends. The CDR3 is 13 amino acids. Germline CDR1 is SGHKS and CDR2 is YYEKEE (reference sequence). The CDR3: CASSLGENQPQHF. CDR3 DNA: TGTGCCAGCAGCTTGGGGGAAAATCAGCCCCAGCATTTT.

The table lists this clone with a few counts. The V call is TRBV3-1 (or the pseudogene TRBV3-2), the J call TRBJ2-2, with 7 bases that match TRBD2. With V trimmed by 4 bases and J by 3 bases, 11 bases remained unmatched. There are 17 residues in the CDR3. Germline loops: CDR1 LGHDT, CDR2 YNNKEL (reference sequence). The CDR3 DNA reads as TGTGCCAGCAGCCCCGTGGGTGGCCGGGGGGACACCGGGGAGCTGTTTTTT. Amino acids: CASSPVGGRGDTGELFF.